Below, 23 T cell receptor beta chains from the same sample are listed, as sequenced in a study of T cells expressing NK-cell markers. TCRdb re-called the 5' RACE reads; every CDR3 protein appears as one record, without DNA. The sample has a few hundred thousand distinct CDR3 sequences. What was sequenced was blood T cells: a sorted CD56 or NKG2C T cell subset, CD4+ or CD8+ T cells, or bulk PBMC T cells (not recorded which). Every receptor here comes from a woman in her 50s in good health.

This rearrangement joins TRBV5-1 to TRBJ1-1; TCRdb's D call, TRBD1, is unchecked because there is no DNA. The germline V gene has CDR1 SGHRS and CDR2 YFSETQ. The CDR3 sequence is 16 residues long. This chain's CDR3 is CASSPGRVVVNTEAFF.

The chain links TRBV14 to TRBJ2-5. Per germline, CDR1 SGHDN and CDR2 FVKESK. The CDR3 totals 14 residues. CDR3 sequence reads: CASSQLDYQETQYF.

V is TRBV29-1 and J is TRBJ2-2. CDR1 is SQVTM, CDR2 ANQGSEA, per germline. This CDR3 comprises 11 residues. CDR3 residues: CSAVQTGELFF.

The V gene is TRBV3-1, the J gene TRBJ2-2. CDR3 length equals 14 residues. The V gene's germline CDR1 is LGHDT and CDR2 YNNKEL (reference sequence). The CDR3: CASSQDVSTGELFF.

The rearrangement uses TRBV12-3 or TRBV12-4 and TRBJ2-4; lacking DNA, the TRBD2 call made by TCRdb goes unchecked. There are 15 residues in the CDR3. This chain's CDR3 is CASSLDLRRENIQYF.

The chain recombines TRBV3-1 with TRBJ2-2; TCRdb proposes TRBD2, but this gene call is untestable without DNA. The CDR3 has 16 residues. Germline CDR1 and CDR2: LGHDT and YNNKEL (reference sequence). This chain's CDR3 is CASSPLAGGPVGELFF. The whole variable domain, remainder taken from reference TRBV3-1 and TRBJ2-2, is DTAVSQTPKYLVTQMGNDKSIKCEQNLGHDTMYWYKQDSKKFLKIMFSYNNKELIINETVPNRFSPKSPDKAHLNLHINSLELGDSAVYFCASSPLAGGPVGELFFGEGSRLTVL.

This sequence joins TRBV6-6 and TRBJ2-2; TCRdb gives TRBD2 as the D gene, but with no DNA this cannot be confirmed. Germline-derived CDR1 and CDR2 are MNHNY and SVGAGI (reference sequence). The CDR3 covers 15 residues. CDR3 in amino acids: CATTRTSGNTGELFF.

V usage is TRBV12-3 or TRBV12-4 and J usage is TRBJ2-5. The CDR3 has 13 amino acids. The CDR3 loop is CASSRVGSETQYF.

J is TRBJ1-1 and V is TRBV5-1; the TCRdb call, TRBD1, lacks DNA for checking. Germline V lookup: CDR1 SGHRS, CDR2 YFSETQ. The length of the CDR3 is 14 residues. CDR3 amino acids: CASSSRSGGTEAFF.

The genes are TRBV3-1 and TRBJ2-1; the D call of TRBD2 rests on TCRdb alone, since no DNA is present to check it. Germline V lookup: CDR1 LGHDT, CDR2 YNNKEL (reference sequence). This CDR3 region has 18 residues. This CDR3 is CASSQVIPTSGSSSEQFF.

The chain links TRBV2 to TRBJ2-5; TCRdb returns TRBD2, unconfirmable since there is no DNA. This CDR3 has 14 residues. Germline values: CDR1 SNHLY, CDR2 FYNNEI. CDR3 in amino acids: CASGAPSGKETQYF. The full variable domain, its missing parts supplied by reference TRBV2 and TRBJ2-5, is EPEVTQTPSHQVTQMGQEVILRCVPISNHLYFYWYRQILGQKVEFLVSFYNNEISEKSEIFDDQFSVERPDGSNFTLKIRSTKLEDSAMYFCASGAPSGKETQYFGPGTRLLVL.

The chain is built from TRBV6-5 and TRBJ1-2. The CDR3 is 15 residues long. CDR1 is MNHEY, CDR2 SVGAGI, per germline. Here the CDR3 reads CASSYNNLEPYGYTF.

The V and J genes are TRBV29-1 and TRBJ1-4; TCRdb designates TRBD1, a call that cannot be tested without DNA. The CDR3 consists of 15 residues. Looked up from germline, CDR1 is SQVTM and CDR2 is ANQGSEA. The CDR3: CSVEDAGGINEKLFF.

This rearrangement joins TRBV18 to TRBJ2-7; the D call from TCRdb, TRBD2, cannot be confirmed without DNA. This CDR3 contains 15 residues. Germline V gives CDR1 KGHSH, CDR2 LQKENI. The CDR3 sequence is CASSPMPLEGYEQYF.

The chain couples TRBV29-1 to TRBJ1-5. Germline V gives CDR1 SQVTM, CDR2 ANQGSEA. The CDR3 length is 11 residues. The CDR3 loop reads CSVDYAGAQHF.

The J gene is TRBJ2-2, the V gene TRBV5-1. Germline V lookup: CDR1 SGHRS, CDR2 YFSETQ. The CDR3 has 13 amino acids. The CDR3 reads CASRQSGTGELFF.

V and J are TRBV24-1 and TRBJ1-2. CDR3 length: 13 residues. Germline CDR1 KGHDR, CDR2 SFDVKD. CDR3 protein: CATSDRRLGGYTF.

The chain joins TRBV20-1 to TRBJ1-6. There are 14 residues in the CDR3. The germline V gene encodes CDR1 DFQATT and CDR2 SNEGSKA (reference sequence). The chain's CDR3 is CSARVVALDSPLHF.

The chain employs TRBV29-1 and TRBJ1-1; the TRBD1 assignment by TCRdb is unverifiable without DNA. The CDR3 sequence is 14 residues long. In germline, CDR1 is SQVTM, CDR2 ANQGSEA. The CDR3 sequence is CSVGTGQLHTEAFF. Variable domain in full (rest from reference TRBV29-1 and TRBJ1-1): SAVISQKPSRDICQRGTSLTIQCQVDSQVTMMFWYRQQPGQSLTLIATANQGSEATYESGFVIDKFPISRPNLTFSTLTVSNMSPEDSSIYLCSVGTGQLHTEAFFGQGTRLTVV.

V is TRBV7-8 and J is TRBJ1-2. Germline loops: CDR1 SGHVS, CDR2 FQNEAQ. CDR3 length equals 14 residues. The CDR3 here is CASSFGGENYGYTF.

The chain is built from TRBV12-3 or TRBV12-4 and TRBJ2-1; TCRdb selects TRBD1, and the lack of DNA leaves this call unchecked. The CDR3 contains 11 residues. CDR3: CASRRGRGMFF.

This chain links TRBV18 with TRBJ2-7; the D call of TRBD1 rests on TCRdb alone, since no DNA is present to check it. Germline CDR1 is KGHSH and CDR2 is LQKENI. The CDR3 covers 14 residues. The CDR3 reads CASETGTGLYEQYF.

The CDR3 loop reads CSVELQAGANEQFF. The rearrangement links TRBV29-1 to TRBJ2-1; without DNA, the TCRdb call of TRBD2 cannot be checked. CDR1 and CDR2 (germline): SQVTM, ANQGSEA. The CDR3 runs 14 residues.